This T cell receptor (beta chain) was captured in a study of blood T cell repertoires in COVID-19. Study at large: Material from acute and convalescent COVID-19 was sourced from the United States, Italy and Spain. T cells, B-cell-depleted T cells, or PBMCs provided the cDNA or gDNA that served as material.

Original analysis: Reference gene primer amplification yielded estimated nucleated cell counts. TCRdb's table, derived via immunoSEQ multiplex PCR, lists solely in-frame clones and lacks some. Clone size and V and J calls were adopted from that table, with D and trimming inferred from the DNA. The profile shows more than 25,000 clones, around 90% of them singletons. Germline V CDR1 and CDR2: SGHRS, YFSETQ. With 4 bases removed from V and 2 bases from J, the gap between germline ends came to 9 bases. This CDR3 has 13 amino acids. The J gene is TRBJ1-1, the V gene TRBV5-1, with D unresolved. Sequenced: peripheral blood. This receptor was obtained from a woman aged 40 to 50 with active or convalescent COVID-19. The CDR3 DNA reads TGCGCCAGCAGCCCCCTATTAAACACTGAAGCTTTCTTT. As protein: CASSPLLNTEAFF.